This T cell receptor (beta chain) was found in a study of blood T cell repertoires in COVID-19. For the study at large: The origin of the acute and convalescent COVID-19 samples was the United States, Italy and Spain.

Original methodology: The assay estimated nucleated cells by amplifying reference gene primers. Measured with immunoSEQ multiplex PCR; TCRdb has only the in-frame clones, and not every one. V and J calls and clone size are as listed in that table; D and trimming were resolved from the DNA. The sample lists 130,000 to 150,000 clones; about 86% were seen once. This CDR3 is built from 14 residues. From germline, CDR1 is MNHNY and CDR2 SVGAGI (reference sequence). Germline trimming cut 7 bases from V and 5 bases from J; bases unmatched to any gene: 8. This chain uses TRBV6-6 with TRBJ1-1, with 9 bases identical to TRBD1. Source material: peripheral blood. This clonotype was obtained from a woman between 50 and 59 years old with active or convalescent COVID-19. CDR3 protein: CASIPGTGWTEAFF. CDR3 nucleotides: TGTGCCAGCATTCCCGGGACAGGGTGGACTGAAGCTTTCTTT.